What follows are 26 T cell receptor beta chains derived from one specimen sequenced in a study of tumor-infiltrating lymphocytes in primary liver carcinoma. cDNA specific to TCR beta was made from 500 ng of total RNA, with a constant-region primer employed for priming. Modified slightly, ARM-PCR produced TCR beta libraries over three nested multiplex PCR rounds. TRBV1-TRBV30 forward and Cbeta reverse primers drove the first two roughly 10-cycle rounds. A single record per CDR3 protein comes from TCRdb applying MiXCR to the multiplex PCR reads. Among 50,000 to 70,000 distinct CDR3 sequences listed, less than 75% were seen once. The source material, about 19-30 mg of unsorted bulk tissue, was used to co-extract RNA and DNA. Sequencing input: liver tumor tissue from sampling region 2. Subset defined: tumor region T2, inferior pole. Receptor source: a man in his forties with primary liver carcinoma and hepatitis B virus infection.

The CDR3 DNA follows: TGTGCCAGCGGCTCGGCTGGGGGAACATCGGGCTATGGCTACACCTTC. Translated: CASGSAGGTSGYGYTF. This chain connects TRBV5-5 to TRBJ1-2; tentatively, D is TRBD1 (5 bases). The CDR3 spans 16 residues. Germline values: CDR1 SGHKS, CDR2 YYEKEE (reference sequence). V was trimmed by 7 bases and J by 4 bases, leaving 23 bases between them.

This chain links TRBV7-9 with TRBJ2-3, with 10 nucleotides matching TRBD2. Trimming removed 1 base from V and 3 bases from J; junction bases left unmatched: 13. The length of the CDR3 is 19 residues. Per the germline V gene, CDR1 is SEHNR and CDR2 is FQNEAQ (reference sequence). This CDR3 is CASSLVPGLAGGGTDTQYF. The CDR3 nucleotides are TGTGCCAGCAGCTTAGTCCCGGGATTAGCGGGAGGTGGAACAGATACGCAGTATTTT.

The chain recombines TRBV11-2 with TRBJ2-3; D not certain. The CDR3 extends over 16 amino acids. Germline V gene data show CDR1 as SGHAT and CDR2 as FQNNGV. V gave up 5 bases and J gave up 2 bases, with 17 bases separating them. The CDR3, as DNA: TGTGCCAGCAGCCGGCAACCCACCAACCCCACAGATACGCAGTATTTT. Translated: CASSRQPTNPTDTQYF.

The gene calls are TRBV6-2 or TRBV6-3 and TRBJ2-7; the match to TRBD1 covers 12 bases. After removal of 5 bases from V and 3 bases from J, the junction contained 2 bases not matched to a gene. The CDR3 sequence is 14 residues long. Germline V lookup: CDR1 MNHEY, CDR2 SVGEGT. The CDR3 nucleotides are TGTGCCAGCAGTGGGGACAGGGGGCTCTACGAGCAGTACTTC. It encodes CASSGDRGLYEQYF.

This clonotype occurred many times. This sequence joins TRBV29-1 and TRBJ2-3; D is undetermined. Trimming stripped 8 bases from V and 0 bases from J, with 9 bases between. Germline values: CDR1 SQVTM, CDR2 ANQGSEA. The CDR3 extends over 12 amino acids. CDR3 loop: CSSGASTDTQYF. CDR3 bases: TGCAGCTCCGGCGCTAGCACAGATACGCAGTATTTT.

V is TRBV4-3 and J is TRBJ2-4; D remains ambiguous. The V end lost 1 base, the J end lost 9 bases, and 13 bases lay between the germline ends. The CDR3 spans 14 residues. Germline V lookup: CDR1 LGHNA, CDR2 YSLEER. CDR3 coding DNA: TGCGCCAGCAGCCAAGGGTTTCGAGTGGGCATTCAGTACTTC. Translated: CASSQGFRVGIQYF.

A single count supports this clonotype. This sequence may be a read error, since a much larger clone differs from it by one base. The chain joins TRBV28 to TRBJ2-3; TRBD2 matches 11 bases. CDR1 is MDHEN, CDR2 SYDVKM, per germline. The CDR3 covers 16 residues. The CDR3 is CVSSLGTSGVTDTQYF. DNA for the CDR3: TGTGTCAGCAGTCTCGGGACTAGCGGTGTCACAGATACGCAGTATTTT.

Worth noting for this clonotype: The junction does not match germline at one end; this may be a read error. The chain uses TRBV29-1 and TRBJ2-3, with 11 nucleotides matching TRBD1. CDR3 length: 18 amino acids. Germline V lookup: CDR1 SQVTM, CDR2 ANQGSEA. This CDR3 reads CSVEGQGVIRHSTDTQYF. CDR3 nucleotide sequence: TGCAGCGTTGAGGGACAGGGGGTGATCCGCCATTCCACAGATACGCAGTACTTT.

The genes are TRBV11-1 and TRBJ2-5; D gene ambiguous. The CDR3 sequence is 16 residues long. The V and J ends lost 1 base and 4 bases respectively, with 16 bases between them. Germline V gene data show CDR1 as SGHAT and CDR2 as FQDESV (reference sequence). The CDR3 protein is CASSLEPSGNGETQYF. CDR3 bases: TGTGCCAGCAGCTTAGAGCCTAGTGGGAATGGAGAGACCCAGTACTTC. The complete variable domain, with remaining parts taken from reference TRBV11-1 and TRBJ2-5, reads EAEVAQSPRYKITEKSQAVAFWCDPISGHATLYWYRQILGQGPELLVQFQDESVVDDSQLPKDRFSAERLKGVDSTLKIQPAELGDSAMYLCASSLEPSGNGETQYFGPGTRLLVL.

This clonotype appeared many times. The chain joins TRBV29-1 to TRBJ1-3; no clear D. CDR3 length: 11 residues. Trimming took 6 bases from V and 0 from J, leaving 3 bases between them. The germline V gene has CDR1 SQVTM and CDR2 ANQGSEA. The CDR3 spells CSVRSGNTIYF. The CDR3, as DNA: TGCAGCGTGCGCTCTGGAAACACCATATATTTT.

This clonotype was counted only a few times. The chain joins TRBV14 to TRBJ2-2; D is undetermined. The CDR3 loop spans 14 amino acids. V was shortened by 4 bases and J by 1 base, with 7 bases between the two germline ends. The germline V gene has CDR1 SGHDN and CDR2 FVKESK. The CDR3 is CASSPTRNTGELFF. For the CDR3, the DNA is TGTGCCAGCAGCCCCACGAGGAACACCGGGGAGCTGTTTTTT.

The V gene is TRBV4-3, the J gene TRBJ2-1; D gene unclear. There are 17 residues in the CDR3. Trimming removed 0 bases at V and 7 bases at J, with 19 bases between. In germline, CDR1 is LGHNA, CDR2 YSLEER. CDR3 sequence reads: CASSQDLGSSSCNEQFF. The DNA of the CDR3 is TGCGCCAGCAGCCAAGATCTTGGCAGCAGCTCATGTAATGAGCAGTTCTTC.

A word on this clonotype: At one of its ends the junction is not consistent with the germline gene, which may arise from a read error. The chain links TRBV4-2 to TRBJ2-1, with 10 bases fitting TRBD1. This CDR3 contains 16 residues. Germline CDR1 and CDR2: LGHNA and YNFKEQ. The CDR3 bases are TGTACCAGCAACCACGCCGTGGGACAGGGGACCAATGAGCAGTTCTTC. It codes for CTSNHAVGQGTNEQFF.

A word on this clonotype: Relative to the germline gene, one junction end is altered; a read error may explain this. The chain recombines TRBV12-3 or TRBV12-4 with TRBJ1-1; D uncertain. This CDR3 contains 14 residues. In nucleotides, the CDR3 is TGTGCCAGCAGCGCCAGTACCTTGAACATTGAAGCTTTCTTT. Translated, it gives CASSASTLNIEAFF.

A remark on this clonotype: The CDR3 does not close with the conserved phenylalanine or tryptophan, likely indicating a read error. The chain has TRBV6-5 and TRBJ1-1; 9 bases align to TRBD1. The length of the CDR3 is 15 residues. From germline, CDR1 is MNHEY and CDR2 SVGAGI. The CDR3 reads CASSLTGGMNTEAFY. CDR3 nucleotide sequence: TGTGCTAGCAGCCTAACAGGGGGCATGAACACTGAAGCTTTCTAT.

This chain connects TRBV29-1 to TRBJ2-3, with TRBD2 matching over 7 bases. Germline V gene lookup returns CDR1 SQVTM and CDR2 ANQGSEA. The CDR3 extends over 14 amino acids. V trimming: 3 bases; J trimming: 2 bases; junction bases outside the gene matches: 5. The CDR3 DNA follows: TGCAGCGTTGAGACTAGCCATAACACAGATACGCAGTATTTT. Its protein product is CSVETSHNTDTQYF.

This clonotype was found many times. The chain couples TRBV11-2 to TRBJ2-7, with 12 bases identical to TRBD2. Germline CDR1 SGHAT, CDR2 FQNNGV. This CDR3 has 16 residues. V shed 3 bases and J 0 bases; nucleotides not matched to a gene: 3. CDR3 protein: CASSLRTSGVSYEQYF. CDR3 DNA sequence: TGTGCCAGCAGCTTGCGGACTAGCGGGGTCTCCTACGAGCAGTACTTC. Together with reference TRBV11-2 and TRBJ2-7, the CDR3 gives the full variable domain: EAGVAQSPRYKIIEKRQSVAFWCNPISGHATLYWYQQILGQGPKLLIQFQNNGVVDDSQLPKDRFSAERLKGVDSTLKIQPAKLEDSAVYLCASSLRTSGVSYEQYFGPGTRLTVT.

A note on this clonotype: Because it lacks the conserved phenylalanine or tryptophan at the end, this CDR3 is likely a read error. V is TRBV6-2 or TRBV6-3 and J is TRBJ1-3, with D uncertain. CDR1 MNHEY and CDR2 SVGEGT come from the germline V gene. The length of the CDR3 is 15 residues. This chain's CDR3 is CASSYSGPWSDTIYS. As DNA, the CDR3 is TGTGCCAGTAGTTACTCGGGTCCGTGGTCGGACACCATATATTCT.

This clonotype was detected a few times. The rearrangement links TRBV5-6 to TRBJ2-6; D not resolved. Trimming took off 3 bases at V and 12 bases at J, with 7 bases between the two ends. CDR3 length equals 11 residues. The germline V gene encodes CDR1 SGHDT and CDR2 YYEEEE. This chain's CDR3 is CASSSVGVLTF. CDR3 coding DNA: TGTGCCAGCAGCTCCGTGGGCGTCCTGACTTTC.

Points on this clonotype: One end of the junction is discordant with germline, which a read error may explain. This chain joins TRBV30 and TRBJ1-3; 8 bases fit TRBD1. CDR1 and CDR2 from the germline V gene are GTSNPN and SVGIG (reference sequence). The CDR3 contains 14 residues. Here the CDR3 reads CARSGGNFGNTIYF. The CDR3 DNA is TGTGCCCGGTCAGGGGGCAATTTCGGAAACACCATATACTTT.

As for this clonotype: One base away lies a much larger clone, so this may be a sequencing read error. This rearrangement joins TRBV5-5 to TRBJ2-2; D is undetermined. The CDR3 has 15 amino acids. CDR1 is SGHKS, CDR2 YYEKEE, per germline (reference sequence). The CDR3 DNA follows: TGTGCCAGCAGCTTGGTTGCCTGGAACACCGAGGAGCTGTTTTTT. As protein: CASSLVAWNTEELFF.

A note on this clonotype: The CDR3 end shows no conserved phenylalanine or tryptophan, and so a read error is likely. V usage is TRBV29-1 and J usage is TRBJ2-1; a possible D gene is TRBD1 (5 bases). This CDR3 comprises 10 residues. From germline, CDR1 is SQVTM and CDR2 ANQGSEA. V was pared by 7 bases and J by 10 bases, with 11 bases between. The CDR3 protein is CSALDSEQFS. In DNA, the CDR3 is TGCAGCGCTCTTGACAGCGAGCAGTTCTCC.

About this clonotype itself: One end of the junction is discordant with germline, which a read error may explain. V is TRBV11-2 and J is TRBJ1-1; D not resolved. The CDR3 runs 16 residues. Per germline, CDR1 SGHAT and CDR2 FQNNGV. This CDR3 reads CASSPSSGLVNTEAFF. CDR3 nucleotides: TGCGCCAGCAGCCCATCCAGTGGGTTGGTGAACACCGAAGCTTTCTTT.

This clonotype has ten or more counts. This chain connects TRBV28 to TRBJ2-1; TRBD1 might be the D (6 bases). V shed 4 bases and J shed 6 bases, with 19 bases lying between them. Germline-derived CDR1 and CDR2 are MDHEN and SYDVKM. This CDR3 is built from 16 residues. The CDR3 region is CASSSPTGQGRNEQFF. The CDR3 nucleotides read TGTGCCAGCAGTTCCCCAACAGGGCAGGGTCGCAATGAGCAGTTCTTC.

Of note for this clonotype: An end of the junction differs from the germline gene, which may be a read error. The chain combines TRBV2 with TRBJ2-7, with TRBD1 as a possible D gene (6 bases). CDR1 and CDR2 from the germline V gene are SNHLY and FYNNEI. The CDR3 consists of 15 residues. CDR3 nucleotide sequence: TGTGCTAGCAGTGATAACAGGGCGGTCTCCTGCGAGCAGTACTTC. Residues: CASSDNRAVSCEQYF.

Points on this clonotype: The junction departs from germline at one end; a sequencing error may be responsible. The chain links TRBV11-2 to TRBJ2-7; TRBD1 agrees at 11 bases. Germline-derived CDR1 and CDR2 are SGHAT and FQNNGV. This CDR3 is 15 amino acids long. CDR3 sequence reads: CGSCYGTGGPYEQCF. The DNA of the CDR3 is TGTGGCAGCTGCTACGGGACAGGGGGTCCCTACGAGCAGTGCTTC.